This T cell receptor (beta chain) derives from a study of T cell clones after liver transplantation. At the level of the study: Pre-transplant mixed lymphocyte reactions yielded third-party-reactive TCRbeta sequences as comparators for graft-donor-reactive sequences. Blood was drawn pre-transplant, before withdrawal, and after full or failed withdrawal. Study outcomes and limitations: Conclusions were preliminary, with small, heterogeneous patient groups.

Libraries were prepared by immunoSEQ multiplex PCR; TCRdb keeps only in-frame clonotypes and omits some of them. The table includes over 100,000 clones, approximately 78% detected once. V shed 0 bases and J shed 7 bases, with 13 bases lying between them. There are 14 residues in the CDR3. As concerns this clone: The antigen remains undetermined.

The genes are TRBV23-1 and TRBJ2-7; D is undetermined. TRBV23-1 is reported as an ORF; its role is uncertain. Sequenced here: CD4+ T cells from blood, sampled before liver transplant. The origin of this receptor is a human donor who received a liver transplant. CDR3 coding DNA: TGCGCCAGCAGTCAATCGAATGTCGTTTGGGAGCAGTACTTC. Protein sequence: CASSQSNVVWEQYF.